These 15 T cell receptor beta chains came from one sample sequenced in a study of cytomegalovirus exposure and HLA in healthy donors. In the PCR, 60 Vbeta and 13 Jbeta primers were used. The method was immunoSEQ multiplex PCR; TCRdb's version includes in-frame clones alone and lacks a portion of them. The repertoire has more than 95,000 clones, 80% to 85% of them found once; the top ten carry 6.9%. Sequencing was performed on PBMCs. The origin of the receptors is a man aged 30-40 years in good health and CMV-seropositive.

This clone occurred once. The rearrangement uses TRBV5-1 and TRBJ2-1, with unresolved D. Trimming left V 2 bases short and J 3 bases short, with 9 bases between. CDR1 SGHRS and CDR2 YFSETQ come from the germline V gene. The CDR3 loop spans 14 amino acids. CDR3 residues: CASSLSSFYNEQFF. The CDR3 region has the DNA TGCGCCAGCAGCTTATCGAGTTTCTACAATGAGCAGTTCTTC.

The V and J genes are TRBV19 and TRBJ2-3; TRBD2 matches 13 bases. The CDR3 totals 17 residues. Germline V gene lookup returns CDR1 LNHDA and CDR2 SQIVND (reference sequence). V was pared by 4 bases and J by 6 bases, with 10 bases of the junction left unmatched. The CDR3 is CASSTSLAGGHTDTQYF. The CDR3 coding sequence is TGTGCCAGTAGTACATCACTAGCGGGGGGGCATACTGATACGCAGTATTTT.

This chain joins TRBV6-5 and TRBJ1-1; D is uncertain. The V gene's germline CDR1 is MNHEY and CDR2 SVGAGI. V was pared by 7 bases and J by 3 bases, with 12 bases between. This CDR3 region has 13 residues. Here the CDR3 DNA reads TGTGCCAGCAATAAGATTCAGGACACTGAAGCTTTCTTT. Translated, it gives CASNKIQDTEAFF.

The V gene is TRBV6-5, the J gene TRBJ2-3; D is ambiguous. This CDR3 is 14 amino acids long. The V and J ends lost 5 bases and 6 bases respectively, with 15 bases between them. Germline CDR1 reads MNHEY; CDR2 reads SVGAGI. The CDR3 sequence is CASSDVGAPDTQYF. The CDR3 region has the DNA TGTGCCAGCAGTGACGTCGGAGCCCCCGATACGCAGTATTTT.

Here the CDR3 reads CASSKSGGQQETQYF. CDR3 bases: TGTGCCAGCAGCAAGAGCGGGGGTCAGCAAGAGACCCAGTACTTC. The chain uses TRBV9 and TRBJ2-5; 8 bases map to TRBD2. V was clipped by 4 bases and J by 2 bases; unmatched bases: 7. The CDR3 is made up of 15 amino acids. Germline-derived CDR1 and CDR2 are SGDLS and YYNGEE.

The chain carries TRBV5-1 and TRBJ1-1, with D hard to call. The V end lost 4 bases, the J end lost 1 base, and 11 bases lay between the germline ends. The CDR3 is made up of 14 amino acids. The V gene's germline CDR1 is SGHRS and CDR2 YFSETQ. As DNA, the CDR3 is TGCGCCAGCAGCCAAGTAGGGAGGAACACTGAAGCTTTCTTT. It translates to CASSQVGRNTEAFF.

V usage is TRBV9 and J usage is TRBJ1-3; 7 positions agree with TRBD1. After removal of 0 bases from V and 3 bases from J, the junction contained 3 bases not matched to a gene. The CDR3 consists of 15 residues. CDR1 SGDLS and CDR2 YYNGEE come from the germline V gene. This chain's CDR3 is CASSVGDSFGNTIYF. Here the CDR3 DNA reads TGTGCCAGCAGCGTAGGGGACAGCTTTGGAAACACCATATATTTT.

The J gene is TRBJ1-4, the V gene TRBV7-2, with a tentative D call TRBD1 (6 bases). CDR1 and CDR2 (germline): SGHTA, FQGNSA. Trimming cost V 6 bases and J 4 bases, with 12 bases left between them. The CDR3 is made up of 14 amino acids. The CDR3 nucleotides are TGTGCCAGCAGTCTGGGACACCGTAATGAAAAACTGTTTTTT. Its translation is CASSLGHRNEKLFF.

This clone was detected only a few times. The rearrangement uses TRBV6-1 and TRBJ1-5; tentatively, D is TRBD1 (5 bases). The V end lost 6 bases, the J end lost 0 bases, and 12 bases lay between the germline ends. Germline V gene lookup returns CDR1 MNHNS and CDR2 SASEGT. The CDR3 contains 15 residues. This CDR3 is CASSVDSNSNQPQHF. CDR3 nucleotides: TGTGCCAGCAGCGTTGACAGCAATAGCAATCAGCCCCAGCATTTT.

The chain has TRBV5-6 and TRBJ2-5; 10 bases align to TRBD2. The CDR3 loop spans 16 amino acids. Trimming at V came to 0 bases and at J to 5 bases, leaving 7 bases not matched to a gene. Germline V lookup: CDR1 SGHDT, CDR2 YYEEEE. As DNA, the CDR3 is TGTGCCAGCAGCTTGGGGTCGACTAGCGGGTGGGAGACCCAGTACTTC. This translates into CASSLGSTSGWETQYF.

Here the CDR3 reads CASSPGQERTYEQYF. The CDR3 nucleotides read TGTGCCAGCAGCCCTGGACAGGAAAGAACCTACGAGCAGTACTTC. The chain combines TRBV11-3 with TRBJ2-7, with 7 bases aligning to TRBD1. V lost 5 bases and J lost 2; bases outside the gene matches: 9. Germline CDR1 reads SGHNT; CDR2 reads YENEEA. The CDR3 consists of 15 residues.

The chain links TRBV11-3 to TRBJ1-1; D possibly corresponds to TRBD1 (5 bases). CDR3 length: 15 amino acids. The ends were cut back, 1 base at V and 5 bases at J, with 14 bases in the middle. CDR1 and CDR2 from the germline V gene are SGHNT and YENEEA. CDR3 residues: CASSLGGSRGTEAFF. CDR3 sequence (DNA): TGTGCCAGCAGCTTAGGGGGGTCCCGGGGGACTGAAGCTTTCTTT.

The rearrangement uses TRBV7-9 and TRBJ2-4; 10 positions agree with TRBD1. Looked up from germline, CDR1 is SEHNR and CDR2 is FQNEAQ (reference sequence). V shed 1 base, J shed 2 bases, and the junction held 8 bases outside the gene matches. This CDR3 region has 18 residues. CDR3 protein: CASSLGPTGGLPKNIQYF. The DNA of the CDR3 is TGTGCCAGCAGCTTAGGCCCGACAGGGGGCTTGCCCAAAAACATTCAGTACTTC.

This clone came up a few times. The chain is built from TRBV4-3 and TRBJ2-5, with TRBD1 matching 11 bases. The CDR3 contains 16 residues. The J segment lost 5 bases and the V segment lost 2 bases, leaving 7 bases of the junction unmatched. Germline lookup yields CDR1 LGHNA and CDR2 YSLEER. The CDR3 DNA is TGCGCCAGCAGCCAAATTGGACAGGGGGCTGGGGAGACCCAGTACTTC. Amino acid sequence: CASSQIGQGAGETQYF.

This sequence joins TRBV30 and TRBJ2-3, with D possibly matching TRBD2 (7 bases). V was trimmed by 1 base and J by 0 bases, leaving 14 bases between them. The germline gives CDR1 GTSNPN, CDR2 SVGIG (reference sequence). This CDR3 spans 16 amino acids. The CDR3: CAWSGGRGKSTDTQYF. DNA of the CDR3: TGTGCCTGGAGTGGGGGGCGGGGGAAAAGCACAGATACGCAGTATTTT.